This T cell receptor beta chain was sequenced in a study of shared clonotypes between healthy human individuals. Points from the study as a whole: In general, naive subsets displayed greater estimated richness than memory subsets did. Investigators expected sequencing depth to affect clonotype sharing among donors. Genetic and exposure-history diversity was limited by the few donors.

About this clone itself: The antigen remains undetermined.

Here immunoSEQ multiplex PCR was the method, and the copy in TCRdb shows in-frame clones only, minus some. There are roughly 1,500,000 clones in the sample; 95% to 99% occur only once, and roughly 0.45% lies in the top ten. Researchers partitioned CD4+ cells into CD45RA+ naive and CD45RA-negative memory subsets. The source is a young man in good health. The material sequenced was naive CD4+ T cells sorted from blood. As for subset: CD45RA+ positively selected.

The CDR3 is CASSQGFSSYEQYF. In DNA, the CDR3 is TGTGCCAGCAGCCAGGGATTTAGCTCCTACGAGCAGTACTTC. V is TRBV7-8 and J is TRBJ2-7, with D possibly TRBD1 on 5 matching bases. The CDR3 covers 14 residues. The germline V and J ends were trimmed by 5 bases and 0 bases, with 11 bases remaining between them. The V gene's germline CDR1 is SGHVS and CDR2 FQNEAQ.